The T cell receptor (beta chain) under discussion was sequenced for a study of blood T cell repertoires in COVID-19. The V segment lost 3 bases and the J segment 3 bases; nucleotides outside the gene matches: 8. Germline CDR1 reads SGDLS; CDR2 reads YYNGEE. This CDR3 has 15 residues. Authors' data handling: Amplified reference gene primers provided the basis for estimating nucleated cell counts. TCRdb's table, derived via immunoSEQ multiplex PCR, lists solely in-frame clones and lacks some. V, J and clone size were drawn from that table, and D and trimming were deduced from the DNA. The sample has fewer than 200,000 clones; roughly 90% are singletons.

This clonotype originated in a woman aged 45-60 years with acute or convalescent COVID-19. The sequencing input was peripheral blood. The V call is TRBV9, the J call TRBJ1-1; 7 positions match TRBD1. The CDR3 spells CASSAGTAGDTEAFF. The CDR3 nucleotides read TGTGCCAGCAGCGCCGGGACAGCGGGGGACACTGAAGCTTTCTTT.